The rows below give T cell receptor beta chains drawn from one sample of a study of T cells in Graves' hyperthyroidism and ophthalmopathy. TCRdb fed the multiplex PCR reads into MiXCR, producing one record per CDR3 protein. The data hold roughly 56,000 distinct CDR3 sequences, with roughly 50% observed a single time. The sequenced sample consisted of blood. The receptors here all came from a woman aged 25 to 45 with Graves' ophthalmopathy. The CDR3 runs from the conserved cysteine through the conserved F or W.

v_call,j_call,cdr3_aa
TRBV6-1,TRBJ1-5,CASSTGSGQPQHF
TRBV20-1,TRBJ2-7,CSALGDRDEQYF
TRBV29-1,TRBJ1-1,CSVEAGNTEAFF
TRBV24-1,TRBJ2-7,CATSDGSYEQYF
TRBV2,TRBJ2-1,CASSEMLAGVSEQFF
TRBV4-1,TRBJ1-1,CASSQVPGLTTEAFF
TRBV7-9,TRBJ2-1,CASSLGQGASNKQFF
TRBV9,TRBJ2-2,CAGSVRTGELSF
TRBV20-1,TRBJ2-1,CSARDPWTRDRNEQFF
TRBV7-2,TRBJ2-1,CASSLYLAGYNEQFF
TRBV7-6,TRBJ1-6,CASSLALGWPLHF
TRBV7-9,TRBJ2-3,CASSLAGLATDEQYF
TRBV14,TRBJ2-7,CASSPTGSLPNEQYF
TRBV6-5,TRBJ2-2,CASSYGTGGDTGELFF
TRBV12-3/TRBV12-4,TRBJ1-2,CASSRTDYGYTF
TRBV28,TRBJ1-1,CASSLRAQTEAFF
TRBV15,TRBJ2-2,CATSNRRANTGELSW
TRBV7-7,TRBJ2-1,CASTISGGYNEQFF
TRBV7-3,TRBJ2-3,CGSSRTGAGGISTDTQYF
TRBV20-1,TRBJ2-5,CSAPRPAGKETQYF
TRBV6-1,TRBJ2-7,CASSDGQGRYEQYF
TRBV7-2,TRBJ2-1,CASSLAWTGGVDEQFF
TRBV19,TRBJ1-5,CASSWAGSNQPQHF
TRBV7-9,TRBJ2-7,CASSSTRVYDGQYF
TRBV27,TRBJ2-5,CASKFGTSGGQETQYF
TRBV5-4,TRBJ1-2,CASSRDRESGYGYTF
TRBV7-2,TRBJ2-1,CANNNSGSSYNEQFF
TRBV28,TRBJ2-7,CASTRTSGRAGSYEQYF
TRBV28,TRBJ2-5,CASSCSPRTQYF
TRBV5-1,TRBJ2-3,CASSLIGTGVTSSTDTQYF
TRBV5-4,TRBJ1-6,CASSLDSSFVNNSPLHF
TRBV4-2,TRBJ1-6,CASSRELAGQGGSPLHF
TRBV4-2,TRBJ2-7,CASSQVSRTGPYEQYF
TRBV10-3,TRBJ1-1,CALREEMNTEAFF
TRBV7-9,TRBJ2-6,CASSPGRWGGNEQFFGANVLTF
TRBV20-1,TRBJ2-3,CSARGWAEADTQYF
TRBV2,TRBJ2-5,CASRRGTGQETQYF
TRBV5-1,TRBJ1-5,CASSPGHGSNQPKHF
TRBV6-6,TRBJ2-3,CASSAGQGSQYF
TRBV20-1,TRBJ2-5,CSARDRGSLRPAGGPWETQYF